One T cell receptor (beta chain) is described in this entry. Clones were read by immunoSEQ multiplex PCR, and TCRdb kept only the in-frame ones, dropping some. The repertoire holds roughly 150,000 clones, with approximately 82% as singletons. This sample is drawn from a study of blood T cell repertoires in COVID-19. For the study at large: Acute and convalescent COVID-19 samples came from the United States, Italy and Spain. PBMCs, B-cell-depleted T cells, or T cells provided the cDNA or gDNA that made up the material.

The sample was peripheral blood. This clonotype originated in a man between 60 and 75 years old who had recovered from COVID-19.

The CDR3 nucleotides are TGTGCCAGCAGTTACCCGGGACAGGGTAGACCGAACGAGCAGTACTTC. Protein product: CASSYPGQGRPNEQYF. The gene calls are TRBV6-6 and TRBJ2-7; 9 nucleotides match TRBD1. Germline V gives CDR1 MNHNY, CDR2 SVGAGI (reference sequence). V gave up 2 bases and J gave up 5 bases; unmatched junction bases: 10. This CDR3 is built from 16 residues.